These 8 T cell receptor beta chains share one sample of origin, sequenced in a study of read filtering for tumor transcriptome and immune sequencing. Molecular barcoded adaptors covering alpha/delta and beta/gamma chains were used on 400 to 450 ng RNA. TCRdb called the reads again in MiXCR, with one record for every CDR3 protein. The sample holds 100,000 to 150,000 distinct CDR3 sequences; roughly 13% are singletons and the top ten take more than 9.5%. Sequencing was performed on a population of CD138-negative cells sorted from bone marrow. These receptors all come from a donor aged 40 or older with multiple myeloma.

This clonotype was recorded a few times. This sequence joins TRBV15 and TRBJ2-3, with D possibly TRBD1 on 7 matching bases. The CDR3 length is 15 residues. Germline V lookup: CDR1 LNHNV, CDR2 YYDKDF (reference sequence). The V end was cut by 1 base, the J end by 5 bases, with 13 bases between. CDR3: CATSRGDQGGDTQYF. CDR3 bases: TGTGCCACCAGCAGAGGGGACCAGGGGGGAGATACGCAGTATTTT.

Of note for this clonotype: Given a much more abundant clone one base away, this may be a read error. The CDR3 sequence: CASRQMNTVAFF. CDR3 in DNA: TGTGCCAGCAGACAAATGAACACTGTAGCTTTCTTT. The rearrangement uses TRBV27 and TRBJ1-1; D not resolved. Germline assignment: CDR1 MNHEY and CDR2 SMNVEV (reference sequence). The CDR3 is 12 amino acids.

In its sample, this clonotype was seen many times. The chain recombines TRBV20-1 with TRBJ2-2; a weak D match, TRBD1 (5 bases). Trimming stripped 1 base from V and 5 bases from J, with 14 bases between. The CDR3 is made up of 15 amino acids. Germline CDR1 DFQATT, CDR2 SNEGSKA (reference sequence). The CDR3 bases are TGCAGTGCTAGAGTTCATGGGGCGCAAACCGGGGAGCTGTTTTTT. This translates into CSARVHGAQTGELFF.

This clonotype was counted between two and nine times. The rearrangement joins TRBV3-1 to TRBJ2-1; TRBD2 aligns across 10 bases. With V trimmed by 4 bases and J by 9 bases, 6 bases remained unmatched. Germline lookup yields CDR1 LGHDT and CDR2 YNNKEL (reference sequence). CDR3 size: 14 residues. The CDR3 here is CASSPSSGSREQFF. The CDR3 DNA follows: TGTGCCAGCAGCCCATCTAGCGGGAGCCGTGAGCAGTTCTTC.

This clonotype was recorded at least ten times. The chain uses TRBV20-1 and TRBJ2-7, with D hard to call. In germline, CDR1 is DFQATT, CDR2 SNEGSKA (reference sequence). V was cut by 6 bases and J by 0 bases, with 6 bases left in between. The CDR3 is made up of 11 amino acids. DNA for the CDR3: TGCAGTGCCTCCAGCTCCTACGAGCAGTACTTC. Amino acids: CSASSSYEQYF.

This clonotype came up a few times. V usage is TRBV6-5 and J usage is TRBJ2-1, with 9 bases that match TRBD2. Germline-derived CDR1 and CDR2 are MNHEY and SVGAGI. V gave up 1 base and J gave up 9 bases; unmatched junction bases: 10. The CDR3 has 16 amino acids. The CDR3 DNA follows: TGTGCCAGCAGTTACTTGGGCAGCGGGAGGATGGCTGAGCAGTTCTTC. Translation: CASSYLGSGRMAEQFF.

The sample holds many counts of this clonotype. The junction departs from the called germline gene at one end, perhaps through a read error. The V gene is TRBV5-1, the J gene TRBJ1-1; D not resolved. This CDR3 is built from 13 residues. Germline-derived CDR1 and CDR2 are SGHRS and YFSETQ. CDR3 nucleotide sequence: TGCGCCAGTAAGAACCCGTCGAACACTGAAACTCTCTTT. Its protein product is CASKNPSNTETLF.

The genes are TRBV5-1 and TRBJ2-1; 7 bases are shared with TRBD2. With 4 bases clipped from V and 5 bases from J, the junction kept 9 bases outside the gene matches. This CDR3 contains 15 residues. Germline-derived CDR1 and CDR2 are SGHRS and YFSETQ. CDR3: CASSAAGEIHNEQFF. The CDR3 coding sequence is TGCGCCAGCAGCGCGGCGGGGGAGATCCACAATGAGCAGTTCTTC.